Presented here are 9 T cell receptor beta chains from one specimen sequenced in a study of T cell repertoires in cytomegalovirus infection. TCRdb used MiXCR to reprocess the reads, holding one entry per CDR3 protein. This sample has about 500,000 distinct CDR3 sequences, with 30% to 35% found just once. No cognate antigen is known for these TCRs. Sample: cultured PBMCs, taken from culture after CMV antigen stimulation. All receptors derive from a human donor in good health (CMV status not recorded). Some clones in this sample may be carry-over from other donors' samples.

This clonotype was recorded a few times. This sequence joins TRBV25-1 and TRBJ2-1, with 7 bases identical to TRBD2. The CDR3 has 14 amino acids. V lost 7 bases, J lost 3 bases, and 6 bases stayed unmatched. The germline V gene has CDR1 MGHDK and CDR2 SYGVNS. The CDR3 reads CASKPSGFYNEQFF. CDR3 coding DNA: TGTGCCAGCAAACCTAGCGGATTCTACAATGAGCAGTTCTTC.

The V call is TRBV28, the J call TRBJ1-5; 7 positions match TRBD1. CDR1 is MDHEN, CDR2 SYDVKM, per germline. This CDR3 has 18 residues. J lost 2 bases, V lost 2 bases, and 12 bases had no gene match. This chain's CDR3 is CASSLPGGGGGGNQPQHF. For the CDR3, the DNA is TGTGCCAGCAGTTTACCAGGGGGGGGTGGGGGTGGCAATCAGCCCCAGCATTTT.

The V call is TRBV4-3, the J call TRBJ2-5; 11 nucleotides match TRBD2. The V and J ends lost 1 base and 2 bases, in that order; junction bases with no gene match: 3. Germline V gives CDR1 LGHNA, CDR2 YSLEER. The CDR3 spans 16 residues. The CDR3 region has the DNA TGCGCCAGCAGCCAAGCCGGGACTAGCGGACAAGAGACCCAGTACTTC. Amino acids: CASSQAGTSGQETQYF.

The chain uses TRBV19 and TRBJ2-2; D gene uncertain. This CDR3 comprises 14 residues. The germline V gene has CDR1 LNHDA and CDR2 SQIVND (reference sequence). V shed 2 bases and J shed 5 bases, with 9 bases lying between them. CDR3 DNA: TGTGCCAGTAGTATATTGTTTGGTACCGGGGAGCTGTTTTTT. Amino acid sequence: CASSILFGTGELFF.

This clonotype has a handful of counts. The rearrangement uses TRBV6-6 and TRBJ2-7; possibly TRBD2 for D (5 bases). Germline V CDR1 and CDR2: MNHNY, SVGAGI (reference sequence). V lost 5 bases and J lost 5, with 13 bases in between. This CDR3 has 13 amino acids. The CDR3 sequence: CASSPSRRHEQYF. The CDR3 DNA is TGTGCCAGCAGTCCTTCGCGGAGGCACGAGCAGTACTTC.

This clonotype was counted between two and nine times. The V gene is TRBV12-5, the J gene TRBJ2-1; D is possibly TRBD1 (6 bases). Germline assignment: CDR1 LGHNT and CDR2 FRNRAP. Trimming shortened V by 0 bases and J by 13 bases, and 19 bases separated the two germline ends. The CDR3 totals 15 residues. Here the CDR3 DNA reads TGTGCTAGTGGTTTGGTACTCCAGGGGCCCTCTCCACAGTTCTTC. This gives the protein CASGLVLQGPSPQFF. Full variable domain (missing parts from reference TRBV12-5 and TRBJ2-1): DARVTQTPRHKVTEMGQEVTMRCQPILGHNTVFWYRQTMMQGLELLAYFRNRAPLDDSGMPKDRFSAEMPDATLATLKIQPSEPRDSAVYFCASGLVLQGPSPQFFGPGTRLTVL.

The chain recombines TRBV28 with TRBJ2-6, with TRBD1 identical over 10 bases. V dropped 5 bases and J dropped 3; count of bases not matched to a gene: 10. Germline loops: CDR1 MDHEN, CDR2 SYDVKM. The CDR3 is made up of 18 amino acids. The CDR3 protein is CASSTLGQGTGGANVLTF. The CDR3 nucleotides read TGTGCCAGCAGTACCCTGGGACAGGGGACGGGTGGGGCCAACGTCCTGACTTTC.

The chain recombines TRBV20-1 with TRBJ2-5, with 14 bases lining up with TRBD2. Trimming at V came to 5 bases and at J to 5 bases, leaving 16 bases not matched to a gene. The CDR3 sequence is 18 residues long. Germline loops: CDR1 DFQATT, CDR2 SNEGSKA (reference sequence). As DNA, the CDR3 is TGCAGTGCTGGGTCAGGACTAGCGGGAGGCCCCACAAGGGAGACCCAGTACTTC. Encoded protein: CSAGSGLAGGPTRETQYF.

This clonotype was observed a handful of times. This sequence joins TRBV5-6 and TRBJ2-7, with D possibly being TRBD1 or TRBD2 (6 bases each). The CDR3 is made up of 15 amino acids. V lost 4 bases and J 1 base, leaving 15 bases between the germline ends. CDR1 is SGHDT and CDR2 is YYEEEE in the germline V gene. CDR3 sequence (DNA): TGTGCCAGCAGCCTAAGGGGGAGGCTATCCTACGAGCAGTACTTC. Translating gives CASSLRGRLSYEQYF.